One and the same sample provided the 2 T cell receptor beta chains below, sequenced in a study of cytomegalovirus exposure and HLA in healthy donors. Assay: immunoSEQ multiplex PCR; the TCRdb copy retains only in-frame clones and omits some. The table shows 100,000 to 150,000 clones, with about 96% occurring only once. What was sequenced was PBMCs. The receptors originated from a man aged 18 to 29 in good health and CMV-seronegative.

This clone was recorded once. The chain couples TRBV6-5 to TRBJ2-3, with TRBD2 as a possible D gene (5 bases). CDR1 is MNHEY and CDR2 is SVGAGI in the germline V gene. The V end was cut by 6 bases, the J end by 4 bases, with 14 bases between. CDR3 length: 14 amino acids. The CDR3 DNA is TGTGCCAGCAGCAGCGACGGGGTCGCAGATACGCAGTATTTT. Protein sequence: CASSSDGVADTQYF.

The V gene is TRBV11-3, the J gene TRBJ1-1, with 9 positions matching TRBD1. With V trimmed by 5 bases and J by 6 bases, 10 bases remained unmatched. Germline V gene sequence: CDR1 SGHNT, CDR2 YENEEA. CDR3 length equals 15 residues. In DNA form, the CDR3 reads TGTGCCAGCAGCCCCCAGGACAGGGGAGGGGCTGAAGCTTTCTTT. Translated, it gives CASSPQDRGGAEAFF.